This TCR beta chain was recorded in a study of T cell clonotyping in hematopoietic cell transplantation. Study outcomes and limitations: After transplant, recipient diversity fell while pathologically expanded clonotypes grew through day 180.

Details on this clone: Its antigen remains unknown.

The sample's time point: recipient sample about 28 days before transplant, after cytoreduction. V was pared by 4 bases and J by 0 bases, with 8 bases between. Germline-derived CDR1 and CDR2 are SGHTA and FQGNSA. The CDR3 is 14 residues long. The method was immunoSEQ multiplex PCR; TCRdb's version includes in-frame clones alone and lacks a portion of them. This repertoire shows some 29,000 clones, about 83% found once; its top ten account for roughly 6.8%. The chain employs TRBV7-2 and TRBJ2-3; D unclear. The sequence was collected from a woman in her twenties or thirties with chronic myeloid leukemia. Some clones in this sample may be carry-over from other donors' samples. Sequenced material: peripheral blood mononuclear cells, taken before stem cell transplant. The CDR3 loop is CASSSQASTDTQYF. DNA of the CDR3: TGTGCCAGCAGCTCTCAGGCTAGCACAGATACGCAGTATTTT.